The entry that follows covers one T cell receptor (beta chain) sequence. Antigen specificity is unknown. This sample was taken from a study of cytomegalovirus exposure and HLA in healthy donors. Primers: 60 Vbeta forward and 13 Jbeta reverse. Assay used: immunoSEQ multiplex PCR; TCRdb lists only in-frame clones, some missing. The sample records a few hundred thousand clones, roughly 80% being singletons. Whole-study results and caveats: V- and J-gene trimming in TCR beta was tied to a missense DCLRE1C variant by an analysis performed later. For most TCR sequences rarity was the rule, although some public TCRs occurred in many donors. Reports showed the classifier diagnosing cytomegalovirus status with high specificity and sensitivity.

The CDR3 has 16 amino acids. Trimming removed 3 bases from V and 4 bases from J, with 19 bases in between. Germline V CDR1 and CDR2: MDHEN, SYDVKM. Sequencing was performed on PBMCs. This TCR was sampled from a man younger than 40 in good health and CMV-seronegative. The chain recombines TRBV28 with TRBJ2-7; tentatively, D is TRBD2 (6 bases). The CDR3 here is CASSFGPRPSGYEQYF. CDR3 nucleotides: TGTGCCAGCAGTTTCGGACCTCGTCCCAGCGGGTACGAGCAGTACTTC.